The 8 T cell receptor beta chains presented below share a single source sample, sequenced in a study of T cells after somatic rescue of genetic block. The method was immunoSEQ multiplex PCR; TCRdb's version includes in-frame clones alone and lacks a portion of them. The sample shows under 150,000 clones, about 89% of them seen only once. Sequencing was carried out using peripheral blood mononuclear cells (PBMCs). Receptors originate from a young woman.

This clone came up once. The chain combines TRBV5-8 with TRBJ2-7; D remains unclear. The CDR3 spans 14 residues. CDR1 is SGHTS and CDR2 is YDEGEE in the germline V gene. Trimming took off 1 base at V and 3 bases at J, with 11 bases between the two ends. CDR3 sequence (DNA): TGTGCCAGCAGCTTGTTTGCAGCGAGCTACGAGCAGTACTTC. Translating it yields CASSLFAASYEQYF.

The rearrangement joins TRBV6-5 to TRBJ1-2, with D possibly TRBD1 on 5 matching bases. The CDR3 spans 15 residues. Germline CDR1 and CDR2: MNHEY and SVGAGI. The V gene lost 2 bases and the J gene lost 2 bases, with 12 bases spanning the gap. CDR3 loop: CASSYSPGTNYGYTF. The CDR3 nucleotides are TGTGCCAGCAGTTACAGTCCAGGGACGAACTATGGCTACACCTTC.

The V call is TRBV7-9, the J call TRBJ1-1; no reliable D call. Germline V gene data show CDR1 as SEHNR and CDR2 as FQNEAQ (reference sequence). V lost 1 base and J lost 7, with 10 bases in between. The CDR3 is 13 residues long. CDR3 loop: CASSLETRGEAFF. The CDR3 DNA reads as TGTGCCAGCAGCTTAGAAACCCGGGGTGAAGCTTTCTTT.

The chain combines TRBV27 with TRBJ1-6; 11 bases map to TRBD1. Per germline, CDR1 MNHEY and CDR2 SMNVEV (reference sequence). The length of the CDR3 is 18 residues. The junction had 17 bases not matched to a gene; V was cut back by 4 bases and J by 12 bases. The CDR3: CASSSGQGGAPGRIPLHF. The CDR3 DNA reads as TGTGCCAGCAGTTCGGGACAGGGGGGTGCCCCTGGACGGATACCCCTCCACTTT.

The chain recombines TRBV11-3 with TRBJ2-5; D unresolved. Trimming pared 1 base from V and 1 base from J, leaving 4 bases between. This CDR3 is 13 amino acids long. CDR1 is SGHNT, CDR2 YENEEA, per germline. DNA for the CDR3: TGTGCCAGCAGCTTAGGAGTCCAAGAGACCCAGTACTTC. This translates into CASSLGVQETQYF.

The CDR3 DNA is TGTGCCAGCAGTGAAAGGAATGAGCAGTTCTTC. This gives the protein CASSERNEQFF. V gene TRBV6-1 combines with J gene TRBJ2-1; D ambiguous. CDR3 size: 11 residues. Germline assignment: CDR1 MNHNS and CDR2 SASEGT. With 2 bases removed from V and 7 bases from J, the gap between germline ends came to 3 bases.

In DNA, the CDR3 is TGTGCCATCACTTCTACGGGACAGGGCGACTATGGCTACACCTTC. Encoded protein: CAITSTGQGDYGYTF. The chain recombines TRBV10-3 with TRBJ1-2; the match to TRBD1 covers 9 bases. Trimming cost V 7 bases and J 3 bases; bases outside gene matches: 9. The CDR3 loop spans 15 amino acids. Per germline, CDR1 ENHRY and CDR2 SYGVKD.

The genes are TRBV20-1 and TRBJ2-5, with a possible D match to TRBD1 (6 bases). The V gene lost 5 bases and the J gene lost 7 bases, with 11 bases spanning the gap. This CDR3 is 11 amino acids long. Germline CDR1 and CDR2: DFQATT and SNEGSKA (reference sequence). The CDR3 protein is CSAPGVGTQYF. The CDR3 DNA follows: TGCAGTGCTCCAGGGGTGGGGACCCAGTACTTC.